This T cell receptor (beta chain) derives from a study of blood T cells in healthy people across ages. The second PCR ran roughly 7 to 11 cycles with a sample-barcoded 5' primer and J-beta primers. From the 5' RACE reads, TCRdb called clonotypes with MiXCR, one entry per CDR3 protein. The sample shows approximately 800,000 distinct CDR3 sequences, nearly 60% of them seen only once. The V gene lost 4 bases and the J gene lost 6 bases, with 13 bases spanning the gap. Germline-derived CDR1 and CDR2 are MDHEN and SYDVKM. This CDR3 is built from 14 residues. The source material was blood. The rearrangement joins TRBV28 to TRBJ2-1; D is possibly TRBD1 (6 bases). The clonotype originates from a man between 25 and 39 years old in good health. The CDR3 protein is CASSSYTGPNEQFF. The CDR3 region has the DNA TGTGCCAGCAGTTCCTACACAGGGCCCAATGAGCAGTTCTTC.